The rows below give T cell receptor beta chains drawn from one sample of a study of memory CD4+ T cells and cytomegalovirus serostatus. Produced via immunoSEQ multiplex PCR; TCRdb's table is partial and in-frame only. The table lists some 50,000 clones, roughly four fifths of them singletons. What was sequenced was memory CD4+ T cells from blood. The receptors originated from an adult in good health and CMV-seronegative. The CDR3 runs from the conserved cysteine through the conserved F or W. D genes are given only for firm matches. Only part of the rows carry a size: once, few, many, or a class if the clone is expanded.

>few|TRBJ2-4|NA|TRBV28
TGTGCCAGCAGTTTAGGGGGGAGAAGAGCCAAAAACATTCAGTACTTC
CASSLGGRRAKNIQYF
>NA|TRBJ1-4|NA|TRBV18
TGTGCCAGCTCACCCAATTCAGGGTCTAGTTATGAAAAACTGTTTTTT
CASSPNSGSSYEKLFF
>NA|TRBJ1-3|NA|TRBV28
TGTGCCAGCAGACGGAGACAGGCTTCTACTGGAAACACCATATATTTT
CASRRRQASTGNTIYF
>NA|TRBJ1-1|NA|TRBV28
TGTGCCAGCAGCTTCCCACAGGGACCGAACACTGAAGCTTTCTTT
CASSFPQGPNTEAFF
>NA|TRBJ2-2|NA|TRBV2
TGTGCCAGCAGCAAAATGGGTGGCGGGGAGCTGTTTTTT
CASSKMGGGELFF
>NA|TRBJ1-2|NA|TRBV5-8
TGTGCCAGCAGCGGTCTTTATGTTGATGGCTACACCTTC
CASSGLYVDGYTF
>NA|TRBJ2-5|NA|TRBV5-1
TGCGCCAGCAGGGGGACACACCAAGAGACCCAGTACTTC
CASRGTHQETQYF
>once|TRBJ2-7|NA|TRBV7-2
TGTGCCAGCAGCGGGCGGACAGCCAGCTCCTACGAGCAGTACTTC
CASSGRTASSYEQYF
>few|TRBJ2-1|NA|TRBV28
TGTGCCAGCAGAGGCTTTTCGGACAATGAGCAGTTCTTC
CASRGFSDNEQFF
>NA|TRBJ2-2|TRBD1|TRBV7-9
TGTGCCAGCAGCCACCGGGGACAGGGAAGCACCGGGGAGCTGTTTTTT
CASSHRGQGSTGELFF
>few|TRBJ1-2|TRBD1|TRBV6-6
TGTGCCAGCAGTTACAGTACAGGGGGGTATGCTGGCTACACCTTC
CASSYSTGGYAGYTF
>NA|TRBJ2-7|NA|TRBV18
TGTGCCAGCTCACCACGGCAGGGGACCTACGAGCAGTACTTC
CASSPRQGTYEQYF
>NA|TRBJ2-5|NA|TRBV6-5
TGTGCCAGCAGTTACTCGACTTCCCAAGAGACCCAGTACTTC
CASSYSTSQETQYF
>NA|TRBJ2-7|TRBD2|TRBV5-1
TGCGCCAGCAGCCCAGGTCGGGCTAGCGGGAGTCGAGAGCAGTACTTC
CASSPGRASGSREQYF
>NA|TRBJ1-5|NA|TRBV28
TGTGCCAGCGTTGGGACGGGGAATCAGCCCCAGCATTTT
CASVGTGNQPQHF
>once|TRBJ1-2|NA|TRBV15
TGTGCCACCAGCAGAGAGCTTATGGGGGGGTATGGCTACACCTTC
CATSRELMGGYGYTF
>NA|TRBJ1-4|NA|TRBV7-2
TGTGCCTCCAACGGTGCAACTAATGAAAAACTGTTTTTT
CASNGATNEKLFF
>NA|TRBJ2-3|TRBD2|TRBV9
TGTGCCAGCAGCGAGAGCGGGGGGGCAGATACGCAGTATTTT
CASSESGGADTQYF
>NA|TRBJ2-7|TRBD2|TRBV29-1
TGCAGCGTGACTAGCGGGGGCGCCTACGAGCAGTACTTC
CSVTSGGAYEQYF
>few|TRBJ2-2|NA|TRBV14
TGTGCCAGCAGCCAAGATTTGGGCACCGGGGAGCTGTTTTTT
CASSQDLGTGELFF
>NA|TRBJ2-7|TRBD1|TRBV28
TGTGCCAGCGGAATACCGGGACAGTTGTCCTACGAGCAGTACTTC
CASGIPGQLSYEQYF
>NA|TRBJ2-2|NA|TRBV5-1
TGCGCCAGCAGCGGGGTCAACACCGGGGAGCTGTTTTTT
CASSGVNTGELFF
>NA|TRBJ1-6|NA|TRBV7-2
TGTGCCAGCAGCTTATCGCCGGATTCACCCCTCCACTTT
CASSLSPDSPLHF
>few|TRBJ1-1|NA|TRBV2
TGTGCCAGCAGTGACAGGGGAGGTACTGAAGCTTTCTTT
CASSDRGGTEAFF
>once|TRBJ1-4|NA|TRBV7-2
TGTGCCAGCAGCGAGGGGTGGCGGGAACTGTTTTTT
CASSEGWRELFF
>few|TRBJ1-1|NA|TRBV7-9
TGTGCCAGCAGCTCCCTCACCGGGAACACTGAAGCTTTCTTT
CASSSLTGNTEAFF
>NA|TRBJ1-2|TRBD1|TRBV9
TGTGCCAGCACGACAGGGGGCCGTTATGGCTACACCTTC
CASTTGGRYGYTF
>NA|TRBJ1-1|TRBD1|TRBV4-1
TGCGCCAGCAGCCAAGATAGAGTGAGGACAGGCCCGAACACTGAAGCTTTCTTT
CASSQDRVRTGPNTEAFF
>NA|TRBJ1-6|NA|TRBV7-2
TGTGCCAGCAGCTTAGATATATACCCCCGGACAAATTCACCCCTCCACTTT
CASSLDIYPRTNSPLHF
>NA|TRBJ2-7|NA|TRBV7-2
TGTGCCAGCAGCTTAGGGGGCCTAGCAGGTATCCAGTTGTACTTC
CASSLGGLAGIQLYF
>NA|TRBJ1-2|TRBD1|TRBV7-2
TGTGCCAGCAGCTTCAGACAGGGGGGTGGTGGCTACACCTTC
CASSFRQGGGGYTF
>NA|TRBJ2-1|NA|TRBV10-1
TGCGCCAGCAGTTTAAGCGGGAATGAGCAGTTCTTC
CASSLSGNEQFF
>once|TRBJ1-1|NA|TRBV9
TGTGCCAGCAGCCCAGCGGGTTGGACTGAAGCTTTCTTT
CASSPAGWTEAFF
>NA|TRBJ1-5|NA|TRBV30
TGTGCCTGGAGCCAGGATAGCAATCAGCCCCAGCATTTT
CAWSQDSNQPQHF
>NA|TRBJ1-2|NA|TRBV27
TGTGCCAGCAGTTTTTCAGGGTCCTATGGCTACACCTTC
CASSFSGSYGYTF
>NA|TRBJ1-1|NA|TRBV28
TGTGCCAGCAGTTTATCCGCGACGACAGGCGCAGCTTTCTTT
CASSLSATTGAAFF
>NA|TRBJ1-5|NA|TRBV5-6
TGTGCCAGCAGCTACCGACCCGAACGAGTGATTAGCAATCAGCCCCAGCATTTT
CASSYRPERVISNQPQHF
>NA|TRBJ2-2|TRBD2|TRBV28
TGTGCCAGCAGCCGGACTAGCGGGTACACCGGGGAGCTGTTTTTT
CASSRTSGYTGELFF
>once|TRBJ1-1|TRBD1|TRBV7-8
TGTGCCAGCAGCTTGGACAGGGGAAACACTGAAGCTTTCTTT
CASSLDRGNTEAFF
>NA|TRBJ1-4|TRBD1|TRBV10-3
TGTGCCATCAGTGGGGGAAGAGGGACAGGGCATGAAAAACTGTTTTTT
CAISGGRGTGHEKLFF
>NA|TRBJ2-3|NA|TRBV4-3
TGCGCCAGCAGCCAAGAAGGCCGGGCCTCCAGAGATACGCAGTATTTT
CASSQEGRASRDTQYF
>NA|TRBJ1-1|NA|TRBV5-1
TGCGCCAGCAGCCCTCCCGGGTCTCAGAAGTCTGAAGCTTTCTTT
CASSPPGSQKSEAFF
>once|TRBJ2-2|NA|TRBV6-5
TGTGCCAGCAGTTACTTAGCGGCGAACACCGGGGAGCTGTTTTTT
CASSYLAANTGELFF
>NA|TRBJ2-1|TRBD2|TRBV10-2
TGCGCCAGCAGTGAGTCGAATTCCCTAGCGGGAGTTGATGAGCAGTTCTTC
CASSESNSLAGVDEQFF
>NA|TRBJ2-6|TRBD1|TRBV29-1
TGCAGCGCCCAGGGACAGAGCTCTGGGGCCAACGTCCTGACTTTC
CSAQGQSSGANVLTF
>few|TRBJ2-3|TRBD1|TRBV7-2
TGTGCCAGCAGCTCTCGACAGGGAAGGAATACGCAGTATTTT
CASSSRQGRNTQYF
>NA|TRBJ2-1|TRBD2|TRBV18
TGTGCCAGCTCACCCATCGGCGGGGGGTACAATGAGCAGTTCTTC
CASSPIGGGYNEQFF
>NA|TRBJ1-3|NA|TRBV11-2
TGTGCCAGCAGCTTGGCAAGGGGGATTTGGGGAAACACCATATATTTT
CASSLARGIWGNTIYF
>NA|TRBJ2-1|NA|TRBV19
TGTGCCAGTAGCCTTATTCTAGGTAATGAGCAGTTCTTC
CASSLILGNEQFF
>NA|TRBJ1-6|NA|TRBV28
TGTGCCAGCAGTCCCGGGGCCTATAATTCACCCCTCCACTTT
CASSPGAYNSPLHF
>NA|TRBJ1-5|NA|TRBV4-3
TGCGCCAGCAGCCAAGACGTGGGAGACAATCAGCCCCAGCATTTT
CASSQDVGDNQPQHF
>NA|TRBJ1-1|TRBD1|TRBV7-9
TGTGCCAGCAGCTTAAATTCGGGGACAGGGGGTGAAGCTTTCTTT
CASSLNSGTGGEAFF